This T cell receptor (beta chain) was sequenced during a study of siplizumab effects on memory and regulatory T cells. The CDR3 totals 16 residues. The germline V gene encodes CDR1 MNHEY and CDR2 SVGAGI. J gave up 4 bases and V 2 bases, and 6 bases lay outside the gene matches. Data came from immunoSEQ multiplex PCR; TCRdb stores just in-frame clones and leaves some out. This sample has 99,000 or so clones; roughly 94% occur once, and the top ten carry about 1.2%. The sample was non-Treg CD4+ T cells sorted from blood. The receptor was derived from a human donor in good health. V gene TRBV6-5 combines with J gene TRBJ1-1; 11 bases align to TRBD1. In nucleotides, the CDR3 is TGTGCCAGCAGTTACGCGAGGGGACAGGGGGTCACTGAAGCTTTCTTT. Amino acid sequence: CASSYARGQGVTEAFF.